A single sample is the source of the 30 T cell receptor beta chains below, sequenced in a study of STAT3 mutations in large granular lymphocyte leukemia. These receptors are not linked to any known antigen. Study-level points and caveats: Every T-cell large granular lymphocyte leukemia patient had at least one immunodominant TCR beta clonotype.

Measured with immunoSEQ multiplex PCR; TCRdb has only the in-frame clones, and not every one. Of about 2,400 clones in the sample, 60% to 75% were seen once. Sequenced sample: peripheral blood mononuclear cells. All receptors derive from a woman aged 45-60 years with T-cell large granular lymphocyte leukemia. Some clones in this sample may be carry-over from other donors' samples.

This sequence joins TRBV5-1 and TRBJ1-2, with TRBD1 matching 9 bases. This CDR3 spans 15 amino acids. V lost 1 base to trimming and J lost 2 bases; unmatched junction nucleotides: 3. Germline assignment: CDR1 SGHRS and CDR2 YFSETQ. The CDR3 reads CASSLTGGVNYGYTF. The CDR3 nucleotides are TGCGCCAGCAGCTTGACAGGGGGCGTCAACTATGGCTACACCTTC.

This chain connects TRBV9 to TRBJ2-1; unclear D gene. CDR1 is SGDLS and CDR2 is YYNGEE in the germline V gene. V was pared by 1 base and J by 0 bases, with 8 bases between. The CDR3 sequence is 15 residues long. This CDR3 reads CASSVLVSSYNEQFF. The CDR3 DNA reads as TGTGCCAGCAGCGTATTAGTCAGCTCCTACAATGAGCAGTTCTTC.

V is TRBV30 and J is TRBJ1-5; D is ambiguous. Trimming cost V 3 bases and J 3 bases, with 24 bases left between them. Germline assignment: CDR1 GTSNPN and CDR2 SVGIG (reference sequence). The CDR3 spans 18 residues. The CDR3 region is CAWRARVSFRSDNQPQHF. The CDR3 DNA sequence: TGTGCCTGGAGGGCAAGAGTGAGTTTTCGGTCAGACAATCAGCCCCAGCATTTT.

This chain connects TRBV18 to TRBJ2-5, with no clear D. V was shortened by 3 bases and J by 1 base, with 6 bases between the two germline ends. CDR3 length: 13 amino acids. Germline CDR1 is KGHSH and CDR2 is LQKENI. The CDR3 loop is CASSPSSQETQYF. The CDR3, as DNA: TGTGCCAGCTCACCTAGCAGCCAAGAGACCCAGTACTTC.

This sequence joins TRBV20-1 and TRBJ2-7; D is unclear. From germline, CDR1 is DFQATT and CDR2 SNEGSKA (reference sequence). The CDR3 has 11 amino acids. V was clipped by 3 bases and J by 3 bases, with 6 bases between them. The CDR3 reads CSARPNYEQYF. CDR3 DNA: TGCAGTGCTAGGCCAAACTACGAGCAGTACTTC.

This clone was seen a handful of times. The rearrangement joins TRBV29-1 to TRBJ1-1, with D unclear. Germline CDR1 and CDR2: SQVTM and ANQGSEA. The CDR3 spans 13 residues. V was clipped by 6 bases and J by 2 bases, with 13 bases between them. CDR3 in amino acids: CSVPGWVNTEAFF. DNA for the CDR3: TGCAGCGTGCCCGGGTGGGTCAACACTGAAGCTTTCTTT.

V gene TRBV7-9 combines with J gene TRBJ2-3, with 15 nucleotides matching TRBD2. The V gene's germline CDR1 is SEHNR and CDR2 FQNEAQ (reference sequence). The CDR3 has 18 residues. The V gene end was trimmed by 4 bases and the J gene end by 0 bases; junction bases not matched to a gene: 5. This chain's CDR3 is CASSSPGLAGGSTDTQYF. CDR3 coding DNA: TGTGCCAGCAGCTCACCGGGACTAGCGGGAGGTAGCACAGATACGCAGTATTTT.

The J gene is TRBJ2-3, the V gene TRBV18; D unresolved. Germline loops: CDR1 KGHSH, CDR2 LQKENI. Trimming cost V 6 bases and J 12 bases, with 16 bases left between them. CDR3 size: 12 residues. DNA for the CDR3: TGTGCCAGCTCCAGAGCTCCCAAGGTTCAGTATTTT. It specifies CASSRAPKVQYF.

V usage is TRBV7-9 and J usage is TRBJ1-2, with D hard to call. Germline CDR1 and CDR2: SEHNR and FQNEAQ (reference sequence). V gave up 1 base and J gave up 11 bases, with 17 bases separating them. This CDR3 region has 14 residues. The CDR3 sequence: CASSLVSGEGSYTF. DNA for the CDR3: TGTGCCAGCAGCTTAGTATCCGGGGAAGGGTCTTACACCTTC.

The V gene is TRBV29-1, the J gene TRBJ1-1; tentatively, D is TRBD1 (5 bases). CDR3 length equals 12 residues. Germline V lookup: CDR1 SQVTM, CDR2 ANQGSEA. Trimming pared 8 bases from V and 8 bases from J, leaving 18 bases between. CDR3 sequence (DNA): TGCAGCCCGCGAGGAGAACGGGGCGAAGCTTTCTTT. Translating gives CSPRGERGEAFF.

The chain joins TRBV5-1 to TRBJ2-7; D gene uncertain. The CDR3 contains 14 residues. Trimming took 5 bases from V and 3 from J, leaving 15 bases between them. The V gene's germline CDR1 is SGHRS and CDR2 YFSETQ. The CDR3 is CASSSRRWDYEQYF. The CDR3 DNA reads as TGCGCCAGCAGTTCAAGACGGTGGGACTACGAGCAGTACTTC.

The rearrangement joins TRBV5-4 to TRBJ1-1; weak D call: TRBD1 (5 bases). The CDR3 sequence is 15 residues long. Germline V gives CDR1 SGHNT, CDR2 YYREEE (reference sequence). V was shortened by 0 bases and J by 3 bases, with 12 bases between the two germline ends. CDR3 sequence reads: CASSLAGRSDTEAFF. The CDR3 region has the DNA TGTGCCAGCAGCTTGGCAGGGAGGTCCGACACTGAAGCTTTCTTT. Full variable domain (missing parts from reference TRBV5-4 and TRBJ1-1): ETGVTQSPTHLIKTRGQQVTLRCSSQSGHNTVSWYQQALGQGPQFIFQYYREEENGRGNFPPRFSGLQFPNYSSELNVNALELDDSALYLCASSLAGRSDTEAFFGQGTRLTVV.

The chain is built from TRBV5-4 and TRBJ1-3; the D gene is possibly TRBD1 (5 bases). Trimming cost V 0 bases and J 0 bases, with 13 bases left between them. The CDR3 is made up of 17 amino acids. Germline V gene sequence: CDR1 SGHNT, CDR2 YYREEE (reference sequence). As DNA, the CDR3 is TGTGCCAGCAGCTTGGACCCGGGGACGCGCTCTGGAAACACCATATATTTT. As protein: CASSLDPGTRSGNTIYF.

The V gene is TRBV5-6, the J gene TRBJ2-7; D is unclear. The CDR3 length is 11 residues. From germline, CDR1 is SGHDT and CDR2 YYEEEE. Trimming pared 4 bases from V and 5 bases from J, leaving 7 bases between. CDR3 DNA sequence: TGTGCCAGCAGCGACGTCGACGAGCAGTACTTC. Protein product: CASSDVDEQYF.

This clone is a singleton in its sample. One end of the junction varies from germline; a read error may be responsible. The rearrangement uses TRBV18 and TRBJ2-5, with a possible D match to TRBD1 (7 bases). Germline V gene sequence: CDR1 KGHSH, CDR2 LQKENI. The CDR3 covers 14 residues. CDR3 coding DNA: TGTGCCAGCTCGCCACAGGGGAGGCAAGAGACCCAGTACTTC. Its protein product is CASSPQGRQETQYF.

The CDR3 sequence is CASRAGTGQFF. The CDR3 bases are TGTGCCAGCAGGGCCGGGACAGGGCAGTTCTTC. The chain couples TRBV7-8 to TRBJ2-1, with 8 bases identical to TRBD1. This CDR3 comprises 11 residues. V lost 6 bases, J lost 12 bases, and 4 bases stayed unmatched. CDR1 and CDR2 from the germline V gene are SGHVS and FQNEAQ. Full variable domain (rest looked up from reference TRBV7-8 and TRBJ2-1): GAGVSQSPRYKVAKRGQDVALRCDPISGHVSLFWYQQALGQGPEFLTYFQNEAQLDKSGLPSDRFFAERPEGSVSTLKIQRTQQEDSAVYLCASRAGTGQFFGPGTRLTVL.

The chain employs TRBV5-1 and TRBJ1-5; no reliable D call. Trimming cost V 0 bases and J 3 bases, with 10 bases left between them. The CDR3 contains 15 residues. Germline CDR1 reads SGHRS; CDR2 reads YFSETQ. CDR3 loop: CASSLDAQPNQPQHF. The CDR3 coding sequence is TGCGCCAGCAGCTTGGATGCACAGCCCAATCAGCCCCAGCATTTT.

The table lists this clone with a few counts. The chain links TRBV18 to TRBJ2-7; TRBD2 might be the D (6 bases). The CDR3 spans 14 residues. V was pared by 3 bases and J by 4 bases, with 13 bases between. CDR1 is KGHSH and CDR2 is LQKENI in the germline V gene. CDR3 region: CASSPSGVLYEQYF. The CDR3 DNA reads as TGTGCCAGCTCACCTAGCGGAGTTCTTTACGAGCAGTACTTC. The full variable domain, completed using reference TRBV18 and TRBJ2-7, is NAGVMQNPRHLVRRRGQEARLRCSPMKGHSHVYWYRQLPEEGLKFMVYLQKENIIDESGMPKERFSAEFPKEGPSILRIQQVVRGDSAAYFCASSPSGVLYEQYFGPGTRLTVT.

The chain combines TRBV18 with TRBJ2-5, with 7 bases matching TRBD1. CDR3 size: 15 residues. CDR1 and CDR2 from the germline V gene are KGHSH and LQKENI. Trimming removed 5 bases from V and 2 bases from J; junction bases left unmatched: 8. DNA of the CDR3: TGTGCCAGCTCATCTTACAGGGGAGAACAAGAGACCCAGTACTTC. Protein sequence: CASSSYRGEQETQYF.

This clone was observed a handful of times. The V call is TRBV30, the J call TRBJ2-7; D is possibly TRBD1 or TRBD2 (5 bases each). With 3 bases removed from V and 1 base from J, the gap between germline ends came to 16 bases. Per the germline V gene, CDR1 is GTSNPN and CDR2 is SVGIG (reference sequence). The length of the CDR3 is 15 residues. The CDR3 DNA is TGTGCCTGGAGCGGGGACGGAAGCTTATCCTACGAGCAGTACTTC. This translates into CAWSGDGSLSYEQYF.

There are a few counts of this clone. The chain uses TRBV30 and TRBJ2-1; D unresolved. The CDR3 is 14 amino acids. Germline CDR1 reads GTSNPN; CDR2 reads SVGIG (reference sequence). The V end was cut by 4 bases, the J end by 0 bases, with 10 bases between. CDR3 DNA sequence: TGTGCCTGGACATGGTGGAGCTCCTACAATGAGCAGTTCTTC. Its protein is CAWTWWSSYNEQFF.

The rearrangement links TRBV6-1 to TRBJ1-2, with unresolved D. Germline V CDR1 and CDR2: MNHNS, SASEGT. The CDR3 has 12 residues. The ends were cut back, 6 bases at V and 8 bases at J, with 13 bases in the middle. The CDR3 loop is CASRDGAGGYTF. DNA for the CDR3: TGTGCCAGCAGGGACGGCGCGGGGGGCTACACCTTC.

The chain couples TRBV5-1 to TRBJ2-7; 10 positions agree with TRBD2. This CDR3 has 14 amino acids. With V trimmed by 0 bases and J by 6 bases, 3 bases remained unmatched. Germline V gene lookup returns CDR1 SGHRS and CDR2 YFSETQ. The CDR3 sequence is CASSLVLAGAEQYF. CDR3 nucleotide sequence: TGCGCCAGCAGCTTGGTTCTAGCGGGAGCCGAGCAGTACTTC.

This clone was recorded only once. The chain combines TRBV5-1 with TRBJ2-7; D unclear. The CDR3 spans 19 residues. The V gene lost 0 bases and the J gene lost 0 bases, with 22 bases spanning the gap. Germline CDR1 and CDR2: SGHRS and YFSETQ. The CDR3 bases are TGCGCCAGCAGCTTGGCCGAGGCAGACCCCACCCCAGCCTCCTACGAGCAGTACTTC. It encodes CASSLAEADPTPASYEQYF.

This rearrangement joins TRBV7-9 to TRBJ1-1, with no clear D. The CDR3 runs 12 residues. Germline CDR1 and CDR2: SEHNR and FQNEAQ (reference sequence). Between the trimmed V and J ends, which lost 1 base and 7 bases, there was a span of 7 bases. The CDR3 nucleotides are TGTGCCAGCAGCTTAGTGCTGGGTGAAGCTTTCTTT. Protein product: CASSLVLGEAFF.

This clone was seen only once. This chain uses TRBV5-1 with TRBJ2-5; no definite D call. Trimming stripped 1 base from V and 2 bases from J, with 6 bases between. This CDR3 region has 13 residues. Per germline, CDR1 SGHRS and CDR2 YFSETQ. CDR3 sequence reads: CASSLRDQETQYF. The CDR3 DNA is TGCGCCAGCAGCTTGAGAGATCAAGAGACCCAGTACTTC.

The V gene is TRBV7-9, the J gene TRBJ1-2; 10 bases are a match to TRBD1. The CDR3 is made up of 18 amino acids. Trimming at V came to 0 bases and at J to 3 bases, leaving 10 bases not matched to a gene. Germline V gene lookup returns CDR1 SEHNR and CDR2 FQNEAQ (reference sequence). The CDR3 reads CASSLALWTGGEDYGYTF. CDR3 sequence (DNA): TGTGCCAGCAGCTTAGCGCTATGGACAGGGGGAGAAGACTATGGCTACACCTTC.

The rearrangement joins TRBV27 to TRBJ2-7; maybe TRBD1 (6 bases). Germline V gene lookup returns CDR1 MNHEY and CDR2 SMNVEV (reference sequence). The germline V and J ends were trimmed by 4 bases and 2 bases, with 12 bases remaining between them. The CDR3 runs 14 residues. CDR3 sequence (DNA): TGTGCCAGCAGTTCCCGACAGGCTCCCTACGAGCAGTACTTC. Its translation: CASSSRQAPYEQYF.

This chain uses TRBV18 with TRBJ1-1, with a weak D call TRBD1 (6 bases). The V end was cut by 2 bases, the J end by 6 bases, with 16 bases between. Germline loops: CDR1 KGHSH, CDR2 LQKENI. The CDR3 runs 15 residues. The CDR3 reads CASSPTVGGEAEAFF. DNA for the CDR3: TGTGCCAGCTCACCAACGGTTGGGGGCGAGGCTGAAGCTTTCTTT.

V gene TRBV5-1 combines with J gene TRBJ1-2; TRBD1 aligns across 11 bases. Looked up from germline, CDR1 is SGHRS and CDR2 is YFSETQ. The CDR3 covers 16 residues. After removal of 4 bases from V and 0 bases from J, the junction contained 5 bases not matched to a gene. CDR3 bases: TGCGCCAGCAGCCCTGGGACAGGGGGGCCTAACTATGGCTACACCTTC. Amino acids: CASSPGTGGPNYGYTF.